This T cell receptor beta chain was sequenced for a study of shared clonotypes between healthy human individuals. Overall study context: The cohort had a couple of women and three men, ages 18 to 49. Study-wide results and caveats: Against clonotypes common to all four donors, non-shared ones had lower generation probabilities. The study found about 5.1% of naive CD4 clonotypes shared across several donors.

In the authors' methods: ImmunoSEQ sequences covered only the junction and lacked quality scores; filtering therefore differed. The assay was immunoSEQ multiplex PCR, and TCRdb's table has in-frame clones only and misses some. V, J and clone size are those of that table, while D and trimming were read from the DNA. The sample records roughly 2.5 million clones, approximately 90% being singletons. The CDR3 runs to 15 residues. Germline V gene lookup returns CDR1 SGHNT and CDR2 YYREEE (reference sequence). Trimming removed 5 bases from V and 0 bases from J; junction bases left unmatched: 4. Note on this clone: The antigen is undetermined.

The V gene is TRBV5-4, the J gene TRBJ2-2; 7 nucleotides line up with TRBD2. Sequenced material: naive CD4+ T cells sorted from blood. Sample subset: CD45RA+ positively selected. This TCR came from a man younger than 35 in good health. CDR3 nucleotide sequence: TGTGCCAGCAGTCGAAGCGGGACGAACACCGGGGAGCTGTTTTTT. Translated, it gives CASSRSGTNTGELFF.